This passage covers 2 T cell receptor beta chains from one sample sequenced in a study of PD-1 blockade in classical Hodgkin lymphoma. Stated time point: cycle 4 day 1 (C4D1), after 5 to 7 weeks of nivolumab. Each and every patient relapsed after autologous stem cell transplantation, and patients got differing brentuximab vedotin exposure. Investigators isolated CD4+ T cells from thawed PBMCs through magnetic negative selection. TCRdb's table, derived via immunoSEQ multiplex PCR, lists solely in-frame clones and lacks some. The sample holds around 30,000 clones, about 86% seen once. This sample comprised CD4+ T cells from blood, obtained before the fourth cycle of nivolumab. Receptors originate from a human donor with classical Hodgkin lymphoma.

This chain connects TRBV5-5 to TRBJ2-7; the D gene is possibly TRBD2 (5 bases). CDR1 and CDR2 from the germline V gene are SGHKS and YYEKEE (reference sequence). The CDR3 is 18 residues long. Trimming pared 0 bases from V and 1 base from J, leaving 20 bases between. The CDR3 sequence: CASSLGLASTFLSYEQYF. CDR3 sequence (DNA): TGTGCCAGCAGCTTGGGGCTCGCTAGCACATTCTTATCCTACGAGCAGTACTTC.

This rearrangement joins TRBV23-1 to TRBJ2-7; D is ambiguous. TRBV23-1 is an open reading frame whose function is uncertain. The CDR3 runs 15 residues. Trimming shortened V by 4 bases and J by 3 bases, and 16 bases separated the two germline ends. The CDR3 coding sequence is TGCGCCAGCAGTCTTTGGGCCCAACTTAACTACGAGCAGTACTTC. Protein product: CASSLWAQLNYEQYF.